These T cell receptor beta chains were read from a single sample in a study of a mutant IDH1 vaccine in newly diagnosed glioma. Their antigen targets remain unknown. Here immunoSEQ multiplex PCR was the method, and the copy in TCRdb shows in-frame clones only, minus some. Of about 34,000 clones listed, 80% to 95% were seen once; the top ten hold just over 5%. This material consisted of PBMCs, taken from a glioma patient whose treatment included an IDH1 peptide vaccine. These receptors originate from a woman in her forties with glioma. Each CDR3 is given with its conserved first and last residue. A D gene is named only where the DNA matches it firmly. Expanded clones get a size class; other rows say once, few or many, or leave the size out.

clone size: few; V gene: TRBV7-9; D gene: -; J gene: TRBJ1-1; CDR3 DNA: TGTGCCAGCAGTCCTCTGGGGGGGGGACCGAACACTGAAGCTTTCTTT; CDR3 protein: CASSPLGGGPNTEAFF
clone size: once; V gene: TRBV6-1; D gene: -; J gene: TRBJ2-7; CDR3 DNA: TGTGCCAGCAGTGGGGGCCGCTACGAGCAGTACTTC; CDR3 protein: CASSGGRYEQYF
clone size: -; V gene: TRBV19; D gene: -; J gene: TRBJ2-1; CDR3 DNA: TGTGCCAGTAGTATGGGTGAAGGACCGTACAATGAGCAGTTCTTC; CDR3 protein: CASSMGEGPYNEQFF
clone size: -; V gene: TRBV7-8; D gene: TRBD1; J gene: TRBJ2-3; CDR3 DNA: TGTGCCAGCAGCTGGACAGGGTCTAGCACAGATACGCAGTATTTT; CDR3 protein: CASSWTGSSTDTQYF
clone size: -; V gene: TRBV4-2; D gene: -; J gene: TRBJ1-1; CDR3 DNA: TGTGCCAGCAGCCAAGCAGGTCAATTGAACACTGAAGCTTTCTTT; CDR3 protein: CASSQAGQLNTEAFF
clone size: -; V gene: TRBV15; D gene: TRBD1; J gene: TRBJ1-1; CDR3 DNA: TGTGCCACCAGCTCCCGGACAGGGAGGAACACTGAAGCTTTCTTT; CDR3 protein: CATSSRTGRNTEAFF
clone size: -; V gene: TRBV19; D gene: -; J gene: TRBJ1-6; CDR3 DNA: TGTGCCAGTAGTGGACTGAATTCACCCCTCCACTTT; CDR3 protein: CASSGLNSPLHF
clone size: -; V gene: TRBV7-2; D gene: -; J gene: TRBJ2-3; CDR3 DNA: TGTGCCAGCAGCTTAGGGGGCAGCCGACGACACACAGATACGCAGTATTTT; CDR3 protein: CASSLGGSRRHTDTQYF
clone size: -; V gene: TRBV4-2; D gene: -; J gene: TRBJ2-7; CDR3 DNA: TGTGCCAGCAGCCAAACTAGCCGCTACGAGCAGTACTTC; CDR3 protein: CASSQTSRYEQYF
clone size: -; V gene: TRBV5-1; D gene: TRBD2; J gene: TRBJ2-1; CDR3 DNA: TGCGCCAGCAGCTTGCGGGAGGGCTCCTACAATGAGCAGTTCTTC; CDR3 protein: CASSLREGSYNEQFF
clone size: few; V gene: TRBV2; D gene: -; J gene: TRBJ2-3; CDR3 DNA: TGTGCCAGCAAATTTACCCCCACAGATACGCAGTATTTT; CDR3 protein: CASKFTPTDTQYF
clone size: -; V gene: TRBV25-1; D gene: TRBD2; J gene: TRBJ2-3; CDR3 DNA: TGTGCCAGCAGTCTACTCGGGGGGTCGCGTCCAGATACGCAGTATTTT; CDR3 protein: CASSLLGGSRPDTQYF
clone size: -; V gene: TRBV5-1; D gene: -; J gene: TRBJ2-7; CDR3 DNA: TGCGCCAGCAGTCCTGGAGTTACCTACGAGCAGTACTTC; CDR3 protein: CASSPGVTYEQYF
clone size: -; V gene: TRBV18; D gene: -; J gene: TRBJ1-1; CDR3 DNA: TGTGCCAGCTCACCTCTCAGGGAGGACACTGAAGCTTTCTTT; CDR3 protein: CASSPLREDTEAFF
clone size: -; V gene: TRBV6-1; D gene: TRBD1; J gene: TRBJ2-3; CDR3 DNA: TGTGCCAGCAGTGAAGGGACAGGGGCCCATCGGGCGGGGCGGACAGATACGCAGTATTTT; CDR3 protein: CASSEGTGAHRAGRTDTQYF
clone size: -; V gene: TRBV6-6; D gene: TRBD1; J gene: TRBJ1-1; CDR3 DNA: TGTGCCAGCACGGGACAGGGAAGGGAAGCTTTCTTT; CDR3 protein: CASTGQGREAFF
clone size: -; V gene: TRBV5-4; D gene: TRBD1; J gene: TRBJ2-5; CDR3 DNA: TGTGCCAGCAGCTTGGGACAGGGGATGGAGACCCAGTACTTC; CDR3 protein: CASSLGQGMETQYF
clone size: -; V gene: TRBV19; D gene: TRBD2; J gene: TRBJ2-2; CDR3 DNA: TGTGCCAGTAGTATCCCCCGAGGGACTAGCGGGAGAGCCGGGGAGCTGTTTTTT; CDR3 protein: CASSIPRGTSGRAGELFF
clone size: -; V gene: TRBV5-1; D gene: TRBD2; J gene: TRBJ2-1; CDR3 DNA: TGCGCCAGCAGCCCCGCCGCCAGCGGGGGGCTCAATGAGCAGTTCTTC; CDR3 protein: CASSPAASGGLNEQFF
clone size: once; V gene: TRBV5-4; D gene: -; J gene: TRBJ2-3; CDR3 DNA: TGTGCCAGCAGCTTGAAGGACGGGGCCACAGATACGCAGTATTTT; CDR3 protein: CASSLKDGATDTQYF
clone size: -; V gene: TRBV6-1; D gene: -; J gene: TRBJ2-2; CDR3 DNA: TGTGCCAGCACCGGAGGGGGCGACCTCGGGGAGCTGTTTTTT; CDR3 protein: CASTGGGDLGELFF
clone size: -; V gene: TRBV6-5; D gene: -; J gene: TRBJ1-2; CDR3 DNA: TGTGCCAGCAGTTACTCGGGGTTCGGGAACTATGGCTACACCTTC; CDR3 protein: CASSYSGFGNYGYTF
clone size: -; V gene: TRBV11-3; D gene: -; J gene: TRBJ2-7; CDR3 DNA: TGTGCCAGCAGCAAGGGAGGAGAGGGCGGTCACGAGCAGTACTTC; CDR3 protein: CASSKGGEGGHEQYF
clone size: -; V gene: TRBV5-1; D gene: -; J gene: TRBJ1-1; CDR3 DNA: TGCGCCAGCAGCACTACAAGGAACACTGAAGCTTTCTTT; CDR3 protein: CASSTTRNTEAFF
clone size: -; V gene: TRBV15; D gene: -; J gene: TRBJ1-1; CDR3 DNA: TGTGCCACCAGCGTTCATCGCCAAGCTTTCTTT; CDR3 protein: CATSVHRQAFF
clone size: -; V gene: TRBV27; D gene: -; J gene: TRBJ2-5; CDR3 DNA: TGTGCCAGCAGCCGAATCAGGGACACCTCAAGAGACCCCCAGTACTTC; CDR3 protein: CASSRIRDTSRDPQYF
clone size: -; V gene: TRBV20-1; D gene: -; J gene: TRBJ2-5; CDR3 DNA: TGCAGTGCTAGAGATCGGGAGACCCAGTACTTC; CDR3 protein: CSARDRETQYF
clone size: -; V gene: TRBV6-5; D gene: -; J gene: TRBJ2-7; CDR3 DNA: TGTGCCAGCAGTTACGCAGGCACCTACGAGCAGTACTTC; CDR3 protein: CASSYAGTYEQYF
clone size: -; V gene: TRBV6-1; D gene: -; J gene: TRBJ2-1; CDR3 DNA: TGTGCCAGCAGGCTGGATGAGCAGTTCTTC; CDR3 protein: CASRLDEQFF
clone size: -; V gene: TRBV20-1; D gene: -; J gene: TRBJ1-2; CDR3 DNA: TGCAGTGCTAGAGATGCTGGGGGCTACACCTTC; CDR3 protein: CSARDAGGYTF
clone size: -; V gene: TRBV29-1; D gene: -; J gene: TRBJ2-7; CDR3 DNA: TGCAGCGTTGGAGGGGGGACCAACGAGCAGTACTTC; CDR3 protein: CSVGGGTNEQYF
clone size: once; V gene: TRBV18; D gene: TRBD1; J gene: TRBJ2-7; CDR3 DNA: TGTGCCAGCTCACCACTCGGACAGGGCGAGCAGTACTTC; CDR3 protein: CASSPLGQGEQYF
clone size: -; V gene: TRBV4-2; D gene: -; J gene: TRBJ1-1; CDR3 DNA: TGTGCCAGCAGGCAGGGACCCAACACTGAAGCTTTCTTT; CDR3 protein: CASRQGPNTEAFF
clone size: once; V gene: TRBV2; D gene: -; J gene: TRBJ1-2; CDR3 DNA: TGTGCCAGCATAACTGGATTAACCAACTATGGCTACACCTTC; CDR3 protein: CASITGLTNYGYTF
clone size: -; V gene: TRBV7-9; D gene: -; J gene: TRBJ1-1; CDR3 DNA: TGTGCCAGCAGCTTAAAGGCGAACACTGAAGCTTTCTTT; CDR3 protein: CASSLKANTEAFF
clone size: once; V gene: TRBV7-2; D gene: TRBD2; J gene: TRBJ2-1; CDR3 DNA: TGTGCCAGCAGCTTAGTAGTTCGGCGGGAGCGGTATGAGCAGTTCTTC; CDR3 protein: CASSLVVRRERYEQFF
clone size: once; V gene: TRBV4-2; D gene: -; J gene: TRBJ2-7; CDR3 DNA: TGTGCCAGCAGCCTGACGGGCGGGAATAACCTACCGAGCTCCTACGAGCAGTACTTC; CDR3 protein: CASSLTGGNNLPSSYEQYF
clone size: -; V gene: TRBV7-9; D gene: -; J gene: TRBJ2-7; CDR3 DNA: TGTGCCAGCAGCTTGGGGCAGTACGAGCAGTACTTC; CDR3 protein: CASSLGQYEQYF
clone size: -; V gene: TRBV4-3; D gene: -; J gene: TRBJ1-1; CDR3 DNA: TGCGCCAGCAGCGAGAGGTCTATGAACACTGAAGCTTTCTTT; CDR3 protein: CASSERSMNTEAFF
clone size: -; V gene: TRBV5-8; D gene: -; J gene: TRBJ2-2; CDR3 DNA: TGTGCCAGCAGCTTGTGGCAGTTAAACACCGGGGAGCTGTTTTTT; CDR3 protein: CASSLWQLNTGELFF
clone size: -; V gene: TRBV5-4; D gene: -; J gene: TRBJ2-7; CDR3 DNA: TGTGCCAGCAGCCCCACAGGGTTTGACGAGCAGTACTTC; CDR3 protein: CASSPTGFDEQYF
clone size: -; V gene: TRBV6-6; D gene: -; J gene: TRBJ2-1; CDR3 DNA: TGTGCCAGCAGCCCTGGACGGCCAGATGAGCAGTTCTTC; CDR3 protein: CASSPGRPDEQFF
clone size: -; V gene: TRBV6-5; D gene: -; J gene: TRBJ1-2; CDR3 DNA: TGTGCCAGCAGTTCCTTGGGTCGAGGCTACACCTTC; CDR3 protein: CASSSLGRGYTF
clone size: -; V gene: TRBV28; D gene: -; J gene: TRBJ2-7; CDR3 DNA: TGTGCCAGCAGTTTAGGCTCAACCTACGAGCAGTACTTC; CDR3 protein: CASSLGSTYEQYF
clone size: -; V gene: TRBV10-3; D gene: -; J gene: TRBJ1-3; CDR3 DNA: TGTGCCATCAGTGCGCGACAGAACTCTGGAAACACCATATATTTT; CDR3 protein: CAISARQNSGNTIYF
clone size: -; V gene: TRBV27; D gene: -; J gene: TRBJ1-5; CDR3 DNA: TGTGCCAGCAGTTTACGCAGCAATCAGCCCCAGCATTTT; CDR3 protein: CASSLRSNQPQHF
clone size: -; V gene: TRBV5-1; D gene: TRBD1; J gene: TRBJ2-7; CDR3 DNA: TGCGCCAGCAGCGTCCGGGACAGCTACGAGCAGTACTTC; CDR3 protein: CASSVRDSYEQYF
clone size: -; V gene: TRBV25-1; D gene: -; J gene: TRBJ1-2; CDR3 DNA: TGTGCCAGCCGAGTCCCAGGGGCTTTCTATGGCTACACCTTC; CDR3 protein: CASRVPGAFYGYTF
clone size: -; V gene: TRBV9; D gene: -; J gene: TRBJ2-3; CDR3 DNA: TGTGCCAGCAGCGTAAAGGGGGAATTAAGCACAGATACGCAGTATTTT; CDR3 protein: CASSVKGELSTDTQYF
clone size: -; V gene: TRBV10-3; D gene: -; J gene: TRBJ2-3; CDR3 DNA: TGTGCCATCAGTCCCTCCACAGATACGCAGTATTTT; CDR3 protein: CAISPSTDTQYF
clone size: -; V gene: TRBV2; D gene: TRBD2; J gene: TRBJ2-7; CDR3 DNA: TGTGCCAGCAGGGGAGGGCCCTTCGAGCAGTACTTC; CDR3 protein: CASRGGPFEQYF
clone size: -; V gene: TRBV7-2; D gene: TRBD1; J gene: TRBJ1-4; CDR3 DNA: TGTGCCAGCAGCAGAGCAGGGGGCGGCCTCAATGAAAAACTGTTTTTT; CDR3 protein: CASSRAGGGLNEKLFF
clone size: few; V gene: TRBV5-6; D gene: -; J gene: TRBJ1-2; CDR3 DNA: TGTGCCAGCAGCTTATTCTCAGGGGCCAACTATGGCTACACCTTC; CDR3 protein: CASSLFSGANYGYTF
clone size: -; V gene: TRBV4-1; D gene: TRBD1; J gene: TRBJ2-7; CDR3 DNA: TGCGCCAGCAGCCAGACCGGGACAGCAACTACCTACGAGCAGTACTTC; CDR3 protein: CASSQTGTATTYEQYF
clone size: -; V gene: TRBV6-5; D gene: TRBD1; J gene: TRBJ1-1; CDR3 DNA: TGTGCCAGCAAACAGGGGTTAACTGAAGCTTTCTTT; CDR3 protein: CASKQGLTEAFF